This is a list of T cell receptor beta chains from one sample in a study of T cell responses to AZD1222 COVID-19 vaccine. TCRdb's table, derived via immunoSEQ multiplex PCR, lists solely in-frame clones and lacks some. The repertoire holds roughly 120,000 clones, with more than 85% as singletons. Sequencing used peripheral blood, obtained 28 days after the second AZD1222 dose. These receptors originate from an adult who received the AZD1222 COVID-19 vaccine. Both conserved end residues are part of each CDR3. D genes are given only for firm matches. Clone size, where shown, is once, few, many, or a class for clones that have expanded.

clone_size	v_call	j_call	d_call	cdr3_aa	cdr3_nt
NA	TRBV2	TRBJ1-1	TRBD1	CASSQRQGARLEAFF	TGTGCCAGCAGCCAGAGACAGGGGGCCCGCCTTGAAGCTTTCTTT
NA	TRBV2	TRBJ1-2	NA	CASSETEYGYTF	TGTGCCAGCAGTGAAACAGAGTATGGCTACACCTTC
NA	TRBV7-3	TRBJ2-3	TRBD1	CASSPRQGAGTDTQYF	TGTGCCAGCAGCCCCCGACAGGGGGCCGGCACAGATACGCAGTATTTT
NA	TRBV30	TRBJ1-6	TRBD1	CAWSARQGPWALHF	TGTGCCTGGAGTGCCCGACAGGGGCCCTGGGCCCTCCACTTT
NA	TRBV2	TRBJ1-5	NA	CASSEPYPRYFQHF	TGTGCCAGCAGTGAACCTTATCCCCGGTATTTCCAGCATTTT
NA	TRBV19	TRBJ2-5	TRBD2	CASSISGTLQETQYF	TGTGCCAGTAGTATAAGCGGGACGCTCCAAGAGACCCAGTACTTC
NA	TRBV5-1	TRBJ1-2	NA	CASSLGSFYGYTF	TGCGCCAGCAGCTTGGGAAGCTTCTATGGCTACACCTTC
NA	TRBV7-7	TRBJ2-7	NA	CASSLEAAPAYEQYF	TGTGCTAGCAGCTTAGAAGCGGCGCCTGCCTACGAGCAGTACTTC
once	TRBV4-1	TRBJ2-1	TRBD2	CASTHLAGGIYNEQFF	TGCGCCAGCACCCACTTAGCGGGAGGAATCTACAATGAGCAGTTCTTC
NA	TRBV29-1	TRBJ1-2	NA	CSVDPMQGGYTF	TGCAGCGTTGACCCCATGCAGGGTGGCTACACCTTC
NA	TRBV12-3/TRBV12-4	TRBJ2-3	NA	CASSLKDTQYF	TGTGCCAGCAGTTTAAAAGATACGCAGTATTTT
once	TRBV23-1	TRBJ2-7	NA	CASSPNKGEYEQYF	TGCGCCAGCAGTCCAAACAAGGGGGAATACGAGCAGTACTTC
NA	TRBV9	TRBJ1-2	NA	CASSEGGYGYTF	TGTGCCAGCAGCGAGGGGGGGTATGGCTACACCTTC
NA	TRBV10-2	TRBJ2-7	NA	CATTREILAGEQYF	TGCGCCACTACGAGGGAAATACTTGCGGGTGAGCAGTACTTC
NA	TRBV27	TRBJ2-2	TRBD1	CASSPTGQGAVTGELFF	TGTGCCAGCAGCCCGACGGGACAGGGGGCGGTTACCGGGGAGCTGTTTTTT
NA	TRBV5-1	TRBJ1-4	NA	CASSLAQGVRNEKLFF	TGCGCCAGCAGCTTAGCACAGGGAGTAAGAAATGAAAAACTGTTTTTT
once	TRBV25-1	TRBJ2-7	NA	CASSEGGAAGYLYEQYF	TGTGCCAGCAGTGAAGGGGGTGCGGCGGGGTACCTCTACGAGCAGTACTTC
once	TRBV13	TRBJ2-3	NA	CASSEWSASTDTQYF	TGTGCCAGCAGCGAGTGGAGCGCTAGCACAGATACGCAGTATTTT
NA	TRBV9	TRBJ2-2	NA	CASSGRALPGVNTGELFF	TGTGCCAGCAGCGGTAGGGCCCTGCCAGGCGTTAACACCGGGGAGCTGTTTTTT
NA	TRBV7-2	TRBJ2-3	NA	CASSLPWSDTQYF	TGTGCCAGCAGCCTTCCATGGTCAGATACGCAGTATTTT
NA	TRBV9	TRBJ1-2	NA	CASSVEVGGGYGYTF	TGTGCCAGCAGCGTAGAGGTAGGGGGAGGCTATGGCTACACCTTC
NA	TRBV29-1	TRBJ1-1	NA	CSFLLTGERAFF	TGCAGCTTCCTCCTGACAGGAGAGCGAGCTTTCTTT
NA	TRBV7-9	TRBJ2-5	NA	CASSYEYETQYF	TGTGCCAGCAGCTACGAATACGAGACCCAGTACTTC
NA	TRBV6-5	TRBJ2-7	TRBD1	CASSYSAGGNHEQYF	TGTGCCAGCAGTTACTCGGCAGGGGGAAATCACGAGCAGTACTTC
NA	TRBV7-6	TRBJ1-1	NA	CASSFLRGLTTEAFF	TGTGCCAGCAGCTTTTTAAGGGGGTTAACCACTGAAGCTTTCTTT
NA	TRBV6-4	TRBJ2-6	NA	CASSDPGSATGANVLTF	TGTGCCAGCAGTGACCCGGGCTCTGCCACTGGGGCCAACGTCCTGACTTTC
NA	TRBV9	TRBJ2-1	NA	CASSVATTNEQFF	TGTGCCAGCAGCGTAGCTACGACCAATGAGCAGTTCTTC
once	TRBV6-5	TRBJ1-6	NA	CASSYTLANSPLHF	TGTGCCAGCAGTTACACGCTAGCAAATTCACCCCTCCACTTT
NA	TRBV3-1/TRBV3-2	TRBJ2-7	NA	CASSQAVSHKYF	TGTGCCAGCAGCCAAGCGGTGTCCCATAAGTACTTC
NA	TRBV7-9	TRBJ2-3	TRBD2	CASSFGLAGTTDTQYF	TGTGCCAGCAGCTTTGGACTAGCGGGAACCACAGATACGCAGTATTTT
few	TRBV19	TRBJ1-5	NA	CASSIVPWGSNQPQHF	TGTGCCAGTAGTATAGTGCCTTGGGGTAGCAATCAGCCCCAGCATTTT
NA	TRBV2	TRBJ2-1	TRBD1	CASSVTGTGVEQFF	TGTGCCAGCAGTGTTACCGGGACAGGGGTGGAGCAGTTCTTC
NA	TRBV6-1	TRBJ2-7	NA	CASSEGSAAVYEQYF	TGTGCCAGCAGTGAGGGGTCCGCCGCTGTCTACGAGCAGTACTTC
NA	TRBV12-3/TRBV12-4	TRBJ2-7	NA	CASSLTRVEQYF	TGTGCCAGCAGTCTGACTCGGGTTGAGCAGTACTTC
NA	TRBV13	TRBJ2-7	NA	CASSLRGEQYF	TGTGCCAGCAGCCTCAGGGGTGAGCAGTACTTC
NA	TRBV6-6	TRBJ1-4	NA	CASSPRTDGKLFF	TGTGCCAGCAGTCCGCGCACAGATGGGAAACTGTTTTTT
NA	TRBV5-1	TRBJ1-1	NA	CASRQVGYTEAFF	TGCGCCAGCAGGCAGGTGGGTTACACTGAAGCTTTCTTT
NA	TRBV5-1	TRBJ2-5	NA	CASSLVSGNQETQYF	TGCGCCAGCAGCTTGGTATCGGGCAACCAAGAGACCCAGTACTTC
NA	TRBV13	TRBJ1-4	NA	CASSSFNNEKLFF	TGTGCCAGCAGCTCTTTCAACAATGAAAAACTGTTTTTT
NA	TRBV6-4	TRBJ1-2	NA	CASSEGVGFYGYTF	TGTGCCAGCAGTGAAGGCGTGGGGTTCTATGGCTACACCTTC
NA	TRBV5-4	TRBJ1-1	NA	CASNHPGQGPTEAFF	TGTGCCAGCAACCACCCAGGCCAAGGGCCCACTGAAGCTTTCTTT
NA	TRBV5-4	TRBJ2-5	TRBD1	CASSIQGVDQETQYF	TGTGCCAGCAGCATCCAGGGGGTGGATCAAGAGACCCAGTACTTC
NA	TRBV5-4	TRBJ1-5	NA	CASSFQGGGQPQHF	TGTGCCAGCAGCTTCCAGGGTGGAGGTCAGCCCCAGCATTTT
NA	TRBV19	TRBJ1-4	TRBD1	CASSRQGAGVEKLFF	TGTGCCAGTAGTCGGCAGGGGGCAGGGGTCGAAAAACTGTTTTTT
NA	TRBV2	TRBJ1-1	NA	CASSGVYRNTEAFF	TGTGCCAGCAGTGGGGTATATAGGAACACTGAAGCTTTCTTT
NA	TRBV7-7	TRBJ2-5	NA	CASSQVWGEDETQYF	TGTGCTAGCAGCCAAGTGTGGGGGGAGGACGAGACCCAGTACTTC
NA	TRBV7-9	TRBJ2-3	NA	CASSVQGGSTDTQYF	TGTGCCAGTTCGGTGCAAGGCGGGAGCACAGATACGCAGTATTTT
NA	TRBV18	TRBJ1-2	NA	CASSPLREAYGYTF	TGTGCCAGCTCACCTCTCAGGGAGGCCTATGGCTACACCTTC
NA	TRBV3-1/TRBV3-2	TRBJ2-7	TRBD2	CASSQPGGTYEQYF	TGTGCCAGCAGCCAACCGGGGGGGACCTACGAGCAGTACTTC